In this sample, the clone carrying this T cell receptor delta chain is medium-sized. The identical CDR3 is also encoded by other nucleotide sequences in the sample. V trimming: 0 bases; J trimming: 0 bases; junction bases outside the gene matches: 7. This CDR3 comprises 19 residues. Germline V gene lookup returns CDR1 GEAIGNYY and CDR2 EKD. This sample was taken from a study of gamma-delta chains in newborns, infants, children. TCRdb re-called clones from the reads via CATT. Counted here are about 6,100 delta-chain clones, roughly 1.9% occurring once; the ten biggest clones make up over 10%. The rearrangement links TRDV2 to TRDJ3, with TRDD3 matching over 7 bases. This clonotype was obtained from a child who was a newborn, infant or young child, either healthy, febrile or measles-vaccinated (not recorded which). The sample was blood. The CDR3, as DNA: TGTGCCTGTGACACCGTCGGATACGGAAGCTCCTGGGACACCCGACAGATGTTTTTC. Residues: CACDTVGYGSSWDTRQMFF.